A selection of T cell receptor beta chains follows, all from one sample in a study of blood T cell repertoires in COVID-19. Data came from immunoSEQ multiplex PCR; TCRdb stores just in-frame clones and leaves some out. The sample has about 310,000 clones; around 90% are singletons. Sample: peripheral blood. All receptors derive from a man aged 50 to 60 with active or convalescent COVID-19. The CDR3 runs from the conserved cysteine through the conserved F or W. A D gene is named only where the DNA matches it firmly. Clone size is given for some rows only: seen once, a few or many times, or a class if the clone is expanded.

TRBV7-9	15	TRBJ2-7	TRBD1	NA	TGTGCCAGCAGCCCCCCGGGACAGGGGATCTACGAGCAGTACTTC	CASSPPGQGIYEQYF
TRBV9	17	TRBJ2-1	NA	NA	TGTGCCAGCAGCGTAGATCCCGCAGGGGCAATAGGTGATGAGCAGTTCTTC	CASSVDPAGAIGDEQFF
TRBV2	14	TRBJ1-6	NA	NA	TGTGCCAGCAGCGGAGTGCCGCGTAATTCACCCCTCCACTTT	CASSGVPRNSPLHF
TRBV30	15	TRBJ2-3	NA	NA	TGTGCCTGGAGCGCAGGACAGTTACGGACAGATACGCAGTATTTT	CAWSAGQLRTDTQYF
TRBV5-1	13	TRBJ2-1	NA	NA	TGCGCCAGCAGCTTGGCCAGGGCAAATGAGCAGTTCTTC	CASSLARANEQFF
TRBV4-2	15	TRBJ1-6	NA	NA	TGTGCCAGCAGCCAGTCTTCCAGTTCTGATTCACCCCTCCACTTT	CASSQSSSSDSPLHF
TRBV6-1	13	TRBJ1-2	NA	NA	TGTGCCAGCAGTGAAGGAGCGGCGTATGGCTACACCTTC	CASSEGAAYGYTF
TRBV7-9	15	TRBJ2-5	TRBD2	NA	TGTGCCAGCAGCTGGGGACTAGCGGACCAAGAGACCCAGTACTTC	CASSWGLADQETQYF
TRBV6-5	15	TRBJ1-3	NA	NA	TGTGCCAGCAGTTACCTGGGGGCATCTGGAAACACCATATATTTT	CASSYLGASGNTIYF
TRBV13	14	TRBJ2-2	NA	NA	TGTGCCAGCAGCTTAGTTAGTGGTACCGGGGAGCTGTTTTTT	CASSLVSGTGELFF
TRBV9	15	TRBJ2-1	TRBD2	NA	TGTGCCAGCAGCTTACAAGCGGGACCCTACAATGAGCAGTTCTTC	CASSLQAGPYNEQFF
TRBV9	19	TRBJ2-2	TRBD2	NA	TGTGCCAGCAGCCCTCACGGACTAGCGGGGGGCCCGAACACCGGGGAGCTGTTTTTT	CASSPHGLAGGPNTGELFF
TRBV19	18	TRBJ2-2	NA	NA	TGTGCCAGTAGTCCTTTGAGCTATCACGTGTCGAACACCGGGGAGCTGTTTTTT	CASSPLSYHVSNTGELFF
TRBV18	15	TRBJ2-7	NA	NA	TGTGCCAGCTCACCAGCACAGGGACGGATCGGCGAGCAGTACTTC	CASSPAQGRIGEQYF
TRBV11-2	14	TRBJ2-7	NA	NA	TGTGCCAGCAGCTGGGGCAGGGACTCCTACGAGCAGTACTTC	CASSWGRDSYEQYF
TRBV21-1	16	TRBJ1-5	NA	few	TGTGCCAGCAGCAAAGTGGGGTCTAACGGGGATCAGCCCCAGCATTTT	CASSKVGSNGDQPQHF
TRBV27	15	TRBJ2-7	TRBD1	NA	TGTGCCAGCAGTTTATCGTCAGGGGGCGCCTACGAGCAGTACTTC	CASSLSSGGAYEQYF
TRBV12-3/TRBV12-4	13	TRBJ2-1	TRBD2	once	TGTGCCAGCCGCGCGGCTAGCGGAAATGAGCAGTTCTTC	CASRAASGNEQFF
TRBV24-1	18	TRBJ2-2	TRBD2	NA	TGTGCCACCAGTGACCGTGGACTAGCGGGGGCCAACACCGGGGAGCTGTTTTTT	CATSDRGLAGANTGELFF
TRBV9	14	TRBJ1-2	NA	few	TGTGCCAGCAGCGCCGGACAGAGGGACTATGGCTACACCTTC	CASSAGQRDYGYTF
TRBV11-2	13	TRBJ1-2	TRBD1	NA	TGTGCCAGCAGCTCGGACAGGAACTATGGCTACACCTTC	CASSSDRNYGYTF
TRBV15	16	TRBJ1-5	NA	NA	TGTGCCACCAGCATTTTCGGGGGGGTCGGCAATCAGCCCCAGCATTTT	CATSIFGGVGNQPQHF
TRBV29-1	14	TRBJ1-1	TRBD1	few	TGCAGCATCGGGGGTCCGGGACAGGGGTCTGAAGCTTTCTTT	CSIGGPGQGSEAFF
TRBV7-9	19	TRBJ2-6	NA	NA	TGTGCCAGCAGCTCGACCCCGGGACACCAGAGCTCTGGGGCCAACGTCCTGACTTTC	CASSSTPGHQSSGANVLTF
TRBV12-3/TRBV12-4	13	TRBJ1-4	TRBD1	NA	TGTGCCAGCACCCCGACAGGGACTGAAAAACTGTTTTTT	CASTPTGTEKLFF
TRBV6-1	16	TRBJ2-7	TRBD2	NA	TGTGCCAGCAGTGAGACGGTAGCGGGTTCCTCCTACGAGCAGTACTTC	CASSETVAGSSYEQYF
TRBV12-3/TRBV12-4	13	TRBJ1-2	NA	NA	TGTGCCAGCAGTCGTCGACAGGTAGACGACTACACCTTC	CASSRRQVDDYTF
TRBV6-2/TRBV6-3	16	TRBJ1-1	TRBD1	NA	TGTGCCAGCAGTTACTACAGACAGGGGATAAACACTGAAGCTTTCTTT	CASSYYRQGINTEAFF
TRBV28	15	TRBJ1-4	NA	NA	TGTGCCAGCAGTCTCCCGACAGCCTGGGGTGAAAAACTGTTTTTT	CASSLPTAWGEKLFF
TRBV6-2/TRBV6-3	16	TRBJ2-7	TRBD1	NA	TGTGCCAGCAGTTCCCCCGGACAGGGGGCGCGCTACGAGCAGTACTTC	CASSSPGQGARYEQYF
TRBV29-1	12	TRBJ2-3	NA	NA	TGCAGCGTTGCCGAAACAAACCGTGCACAGTATTTT	CSVAETNRAQYF
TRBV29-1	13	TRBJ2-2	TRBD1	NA	TGCAGCGTTGCGACAGGGGTCACCGGGGAGCTGTTTTTT	CSVATGVTGELFF
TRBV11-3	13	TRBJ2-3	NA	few	TGTGCCAGCAGCTTATCTCAGGGGTCGACGCAGTATTTT	CASSLSQGSTQYF
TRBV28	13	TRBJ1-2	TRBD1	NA	TGTGCCAGCACTCTCGGACAGGGGAGCGGCTACACCTTC	CASTLGQGSGYTF
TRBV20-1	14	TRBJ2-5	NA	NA	TGCAGTGCTAGTGGGGACAACAAACCAGAGACCCAGTACTTC	CSASGDNKPETQYF
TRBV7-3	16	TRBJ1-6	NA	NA	TGTGCCAGCAGCTTAAGGACAGAAGGCCACGGATCACCCCTCCACTTT	CASSLRTEGHGSPLHF
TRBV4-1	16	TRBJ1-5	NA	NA	TGCGCCAGCAGCCAATGGGGGGGAATTGGCAATCAGCCCCAGCATTTT	CASSQWGGIGNQPQHF
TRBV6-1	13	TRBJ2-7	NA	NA	TGTGCCAGCAGTGAAGGGGAGTCCTACGAGCAGTACTTC	CASSEGESYEQYF
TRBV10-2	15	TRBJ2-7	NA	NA	TGCGCCAGCAGTGAGGGTGGACTTAAGACGTACGAGCAGTACTTC	CASSEGGLKTYEQYF
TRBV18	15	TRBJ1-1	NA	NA	TGTGCCAGCTCACAGGCCGCAGGATTGAACACTGAAGCTTTCTTT	CASSQAAGLNTEAFF
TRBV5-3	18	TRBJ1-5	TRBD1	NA	TGTGCCAGAAGCCCCTGGACAGGGGGCAGTGGGAACAATCAGCCCCAGCATTTT	CARSPWTGGSGNNQPQHF
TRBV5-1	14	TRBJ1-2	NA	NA	TGCGCCAGCAGCCTCGTGGGAGGTTGGTATGGCTACACCTTC	CASSLVGGWYGYTF
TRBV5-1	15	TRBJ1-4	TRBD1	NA	TGCGCCAGCAGCTCCGGACAGGCAACTAATGAAAAACTGTTTTTT	CASSSGQATNEKLFF
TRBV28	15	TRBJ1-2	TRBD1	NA	TGTGCCAGCAGTAGCACCGGGACAGCTCTCGGTGGCTACACCTTC	CASSSTGTALGGYTF
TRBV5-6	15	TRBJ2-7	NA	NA	TGTGCCAGCAGCGCGTCCGGGACACGAAGTGCCGTGCTGTACTTC	CASSASGTRSAVLYF
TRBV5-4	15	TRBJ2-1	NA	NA	TGTGCCAGCAGCCGGGACACCAGCTCCTACAATGAGCAGTTCTTC	CASSRDTSSYNEQFF
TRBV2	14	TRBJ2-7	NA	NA	TGTGCCAGCAGTGAACGGGAAAGCTCCTACGAGCAGTACTTC	CASSERESSYEQYF
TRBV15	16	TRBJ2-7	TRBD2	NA	TGTGCCACCAGTCACTCTCGGACTAGCGGTTCCTACGAGCAGTACTTC	CATSHSRTSGSYEQYF
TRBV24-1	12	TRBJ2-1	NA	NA	TGTGCCACCAGTGAAACTATTGGTGAGCAGTTCTTC	CATSETIGEQFF
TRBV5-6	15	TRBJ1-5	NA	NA	TGTGCCAGCAGCCAGAACCCGGCGGGCAATCAGCCCCAGCATTTT	CASSQNPAGNQPQHF
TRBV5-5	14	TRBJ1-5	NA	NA	TGTGCCAGCAGCTTGAGTGGCGGGTACCAGCCCCAGCATTTT	CASSLSGGYQPQHF
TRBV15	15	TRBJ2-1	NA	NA	TGTGCCACCAGCAGAGCTAGCGTAACCTACAATGAGCAGTTCTTC	CATSRASVTYNEQFF
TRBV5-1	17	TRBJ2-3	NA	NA	TGCGCCAGCAGCTTGTACTCAATCGGGACACCAAGAAGGACGCAGTATTTT	CASSLYSIGTPRRTQYF